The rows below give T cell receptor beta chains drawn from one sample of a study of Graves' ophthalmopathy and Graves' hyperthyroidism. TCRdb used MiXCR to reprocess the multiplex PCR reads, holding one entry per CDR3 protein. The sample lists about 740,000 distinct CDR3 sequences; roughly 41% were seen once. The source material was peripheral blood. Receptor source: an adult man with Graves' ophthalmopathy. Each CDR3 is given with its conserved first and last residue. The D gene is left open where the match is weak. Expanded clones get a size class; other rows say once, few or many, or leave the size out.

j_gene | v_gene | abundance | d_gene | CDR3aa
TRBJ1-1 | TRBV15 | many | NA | CATSLGGGSEAFF
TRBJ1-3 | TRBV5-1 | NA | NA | CASSPEQGLGNTIYF
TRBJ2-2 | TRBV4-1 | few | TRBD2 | CASSQGYSGVNTGELFF
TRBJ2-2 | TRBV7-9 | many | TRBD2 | CASIMTSGIAGELFF
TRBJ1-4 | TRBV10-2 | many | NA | CASSEAALTEKLFF
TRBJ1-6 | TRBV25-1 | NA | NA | CASSAPWQGDSPLHF
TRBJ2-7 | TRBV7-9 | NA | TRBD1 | CASSPRTGGNQPQYF
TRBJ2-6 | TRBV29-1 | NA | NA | CSQVGNSGANVLTF
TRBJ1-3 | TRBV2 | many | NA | CASSEVLTGTIYF
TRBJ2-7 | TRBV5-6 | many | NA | CASSFPGEDEQYF
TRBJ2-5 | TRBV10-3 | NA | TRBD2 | CAAVGQGLAEETQYF
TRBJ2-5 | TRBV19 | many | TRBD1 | CASSSGGGETQYF
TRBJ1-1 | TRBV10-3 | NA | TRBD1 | CAISEDRGSNTEAFF
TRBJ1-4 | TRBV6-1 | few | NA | CASTMSSGEREKLFF
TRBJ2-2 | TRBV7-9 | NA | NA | CASSPMGPRAGELFF
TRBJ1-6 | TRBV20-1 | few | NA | CSAKATENSPLHF
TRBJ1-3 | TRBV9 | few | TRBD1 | CASSVLTGRGDPGNTIYF
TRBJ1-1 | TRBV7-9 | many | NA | CASSFWGENTEAFF
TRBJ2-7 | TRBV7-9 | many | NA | CASSLVGRVGEQYF